This T cell receptor (beta chain) was retrieved from a study of blood T cell repertoires in COVID-19. Looking at the study overall: Material from acute and convalescent COVID-19 was sourced from the United States, Italy and Spain.

Participants reported their clinical history, and cohort assignment relied on those reports. The ends were cut back, 3 bases at V and 5 bases at J, with 14 bases in the middle. The CDR3 length is 15 residues. Per the germline V gene, CDR1 is SGHTA and CDR2 is FQGNSA. The protocol was immunoSEQ multiplex PCR, while the TCRdb copy is restricted to in-frame clones and leaves out a portion. Of some 250,000 clones in the sample, approximately 91% were seen once. The sequenced sample was PBMCs or T cells enriched from blood (not recorded which). This clonotype was obtained from a woman between 35 and 50 years old with acute COVID-19. V and J are TRBV7-2 and TRBJ1-5, with D tentatively TRBD1 (5 bases). The DNA for the CDR3 is TGTGCCAGCAGCTTTTCTGACAGACGGGATCAGCCCCAGCATTTT. Its protein product is CASSFSDRRDQPQHF.